Here is one T cell receptor beta chain with its context. Its antigen is unidentified. The entry originates in a study of T-cell reconstitution after alpha-beta-depleted transplantation in children. Study outcomes and limitations: Surviving recipient cells, namely T cells and thymic progenitors, were the source of high day-60 TCRbeta diversity in some patients.

The CDR3 covers 13 residues. Trimming shortened V by 11 bases and J by 7 bases, and 18 bases separated the two germline ends. The library targeted TCRbeta and was prepared with unique molecular identifiers. Using its own MiXCR run on the PCR reads, TCRdb lists one record per CDR3 protein. The sample yields 530,000 or so distinct CDR3 sequences, over 25% seen once. The TCR comes from a boy less than two years old with Wiskott-Aldrich syndrome, due to receive a stem cell transplant. This chain connects TRBV12-3 or TRBV12-4 to TRBJ2-1, with a weak D call TRBD2 (6 bases). The specimen was PBMCs, collected before TCRalphabeta/CD19-depleted stem cell transplant. For the CDR3, the DNA is TGTGCCGTGACCTCGGGAGCTTGGAATGAGCAGTTCTTC. This translates into CAVTSGAWNEQFF.